Listed here are 13 T cell receptor beta chains from one sample, sequenced in a study of identical twins. One entry per CDR3 protein results from TCRdb running MiXCR on the 5' RACE reads. The sample includes roughly 710,000 distinct CDR3 sequences, around 6% of them seen just once. Source material: naive T cells sorted from blood. The receptors were gathered from a man younger than 35 in good health.

In its sample, this clonotype was seen many times. The V and J genes are TRBV4-3 and TRBJ2-2, with TRBD1 as a possible D gene (6 bases). The germline V gene encodes CDR1 LGHNA and CDR2 YSLEER. The germline V and J ends were trimmed by 0 bases and 0 bases, with 11 bases remaining between them. The CDR3 is 17 amino acids. The CDR3 DNA follows: TGCGCCAGCAGCCAAGATATCAACAGGGCGAACACCGGGGAGCTGTTTTTT. Its translation is CASSQDINRANTGELFF.

This chain links TRBV7-8 with TRBJ1-2, with D tentatively TRBD1 (5 bases). The CDR3 runs to 15 residues. Trimming pared 0 bases from V and 6 bases from J, leaving 14 bases between. Germline V gene sequence: CDR1 SGHVS, CDR2 FQNEAQ. CDR3 nucleotide sequence: TGTGCCAGCAGCTTAGCGTCAGGTCCGGGGGATGGCTACACCTTC. Translating it yields CASSLASGPGDGYTF.

There are many counts of this clonotype. The V call is TRBV21-1, the J call TRBJ2-7; the D call of TRBD2 is as the table states it, not checked on the DNA. TRBV21-1 is a recognized pseudogene. The CDR3 runs to 15 residues. The CDR3 protein is CASSRSRSGRREQYV. The CDR3 DNA is TGTGCCAGCAGCAGATCGAGAAGCGGGAGGCGCGAGCAGTACGTC.

In this sample, this clonotype turned up a few times. The V and J genes are TRBV12-3 or TRBV12-4 and TRBJ2-3; TRBD2 aligns across 12 bases. V shed 6 bases and J 5 bases; nucleotides not matched to a gene: 9. CDR3 length: 16 residues. CDR3 sequence reads: CASSLILAGGIDTQYF. CDR3 nucleotide sequence: TGTGCCAGCAGCCTCATACTAGCGGGAGGTATAGATACGCAGTATTTT.

This clonotype was detected many times. V and J are TRBV11-2 and TRBJ2-7; 13 bases are shared with TRBD2. The length of the CDR3 is 15 residues. Germline V lookup: CDR1 SGHAT, CDR2 FQNNGV. V was clipped by 5 bases and J by 7 bases; unmatched bases: 8. CDR3 coding DNA: TGTGCCAGCAGCAGCGGACTAGCGGGAGATTCTGAGCAGTACGTC. Its translation: CASSSGLAGDSEQYV.

This clonotype was counted ten times or more. The chain joins TRBV4-1 to TRBJ1-3; D unresolved. CDR3 length: 15 residues. CDR1 and CDR2 (germline): MGHRA, YSYEKL. The V and J ends lost 1 base and 0 bases respectively, with 7 bases between them. CDR3 protein: CASSQGLYSGNTIYF. The CDR3 DNA follows: TGCGCCAGCAGCCAAGGACTTTACTCTGGAAACACCATATATTTT.

In its sample, this clonotype was seen a few times. This chain connects TRBV7-9 to TRBJ1-1; D not resolved. Germline-derived CDR1 and CDR2 are SEHNR and FQNEAQ (reference sequence). The CDR3 is 14 residues long. V lost 1 base and J 6 bases, leaving 12 bases between the germline ends. The CDR3 DNA reads as TGTGCCAGCAGCTTAGTAGGAGGATCGGCTGAAGCTTTCTTT. It specifies CASSLVGGSAEAFF.

This clonotype was seen repeatedly, ten times or more. This sequence joins TRBV12-3 or TRBV12-4 and TRBJ2-1; TRBD1 agrees at 10 bases. The CDR3 has 13 residues. Trimming took 5 bases from V and 10 from J; bases not matched to a gene: 5. CDR3 nucleotide sequence: TGTGCCAGCAGTGTCCGGGGACAGGGGGAGCAGTTCTTC. It encodes CASSVRGQGEQFF.

V usage is TRBV7-2 and J usage is TRBJ1-5; no firm D call. Germline CDR1 is SGHTA and CDR2 is FQGNSA. The CDR3 runs to 13 residues. The V end lost 4 bases, the J end lost 6 bases, and 10 bases lay between the germline ends. The DNA for the CDR3 is TGTGCCAGCAGCTCCGTTCCGGTTCAGCCCCAGCATTTT. Its protein is CASSSVPVQPQHF.

In its sample, this clonotype was seen many times. The gene calls are TRBV18 and TRBJ2-1; a weak D match, TRBD2 (5 bases). V was clipped by 4 bases and J by 10 bases, with 23 bases between them. The germline CDR1 and CDR2 sequences are KGHSH and LQKENI. The CDR3 sequence is 16 residues long. CDR3 coding DNA: TGTGCCAGCTCACTGGGTGTAGGACTCCCGGACGTCGAGCAGTTCTTC. It codes for CASSLGVGLPDVEQFF.

This clonotype showed up many times. V and J are TRBV5-1 and TRBJ2-5; a possible D gene is TRBD2 (6 bases). Germline assignment: CDR1 SGHRS and CDR2 YFSETQ. CDR3 size: 12 residues. V was pared by 7 bases and J by 4 bases, with 11 bases between. As DNA, the CDR3 is TGCGCCAGCGGGGCAGCGGGAGAGACCCAGTACTTC. It is translated as CASGAAGETQYF.

This clonotype was observed at least ten times. V and J are TRBV5-1 and TRBJ2-3; D might be TRBD1 (6 bases). Trimming took off 2 bases at V and 1 base at J, with 14 bases between the two ends. From germline, CDR1 is SGHRS and CDR2 YFSETQ. This CDR3 contains 16 residues. For the CDR3, the DNA is TGCGCCAGCAGCTTAATGAGTCACAGGGGCACAGATACGCAGTATTTT. Residues: CASSLMSHRGTDTQYF.

This clonotype has at least ten counts. The chain recombines TRBV5-1 with TRBJ2-1, with 12 bases fitting TRBD2. Germline-derived CDR1 and CDR2 are SGHRS and YFSETQ. The V and J ends lost 4 bases and 7 bases, in that order; junction bases with no gene match: 6. This CDR3 has 15 amino acids. The CDR3 loop reads CASSGGLAGRNEQFF. The CDR3 DNA reads TGCGCCAGCAGCGGGGGACTAGCGGGTCGGAATGAGCAGTTCTTC.